The rows below give T cell receptor beta chains drawn from one sample of a study of response to subunit inactivated influenza vaccine. TCRdb recomputed calls from the RT-PCR reads with MiXCR, one row per CDR3 protein. Here the sample spans about 650,000 distinct CDR3 sequences, approximately 14% being singletons. The sequences come from PBMCs from blood, collected 12 days after vaccination. These receptors all come from a man aged 50 to 59 who received an inactivated influenza vaccine. Both conserved end residues are part of each CDR3. Each record gives: D gene, J gene, V gene, clone size, CDR3 DNA, CDR3 protein. The D gene is left open where the match is weak. Where a row states a size, it is once, few, many or the class of an expanded clone; other rows omit it.

d_call: TRBD2
j_call: TRBJ2-3
v_call: TRBV7-2
clone_size: .
cdr3_nt: TGTGCCAGCAGCTTAGCGGGACTAGCGGGGGCCCCGCAGTATTTT
cdr3_aa: CASSLAGLAGAPQYF

d_call: TRBD2
j_call: TRBJ2-1
v_call: TRBV12-3/TRBV12-4
clone_size: few
cdr3_nt: TGTGCCAGCAACCCCGGGGGGTTGGCCTACAATGAGCAGTTCTTC
cdr3_aa: CASNPGGLAYNEQFF

d_call: .
j_call: TRBJ1-4
v_call: TRBV29-1
clone_size: .
cdr3_nt: TGCAGCGTTGTGGGGGCTTATAATGAAAAACTGTTTTTT
cdr3_aa: CSVVGAYNEKLFF

d_call: .
j_call: TRBJ2-1
v_call: TRBV24-1
clone_size: .
cdr3_nt: TGTGCCACCAGTGCGAAGGTGCGAGGGTACAATGAGCAGTTCTTC
cdr3_aa: CATSAKVRGYNEQFF

d_call: TRBD1
j_call: TRBJ2-2
v_call: TRBV6-1
clone_size: few
cdr3_nt: TGTGCCAGCAGCAGAGACAGGGTGGGATACGGGGAGCTGTTTTTT
cdr3_aa: CASSRDRVGYGELFF

d_call: .
j_call: TRBJ1-1
v_call: TRBV21-1
clone_size: .
cdr3_nt: TGTGCCAGCAGCAAGAGGCAGGTTAGGGGAGCTTTCTTT
cdr3_aa: CASSKRQVRGAFF

d_call: TRBD2
j_call: TRBJ2-3
v_call: TRBV29-1
clone_size: many
cdr3_nt: TGCAGCGCCCGAACCACTAGCGGGGCCAGCACAGATACGCAGTATTTT
cdr3_aa: CSARTTSGASTDTQYF

d_call: TRBD1
j_call: TRBJ1-6
v_call: TRBV4-3
clone_size: .
cdr3_nt: TGCGCCAGCAGCCAAGAAGGGGGCAGGGGTGTATATTCACCCCTCCACTTT
cdr3_aa: CASSQEGGRGVYSPLHF

d_call: .
j_call: TRBJ2-2
v_call: TRBV6-5
clone_size: once
cdr3_nt: TGTGTCAGCAGTTCCCCGGGAAAGAACACCGGGGAGCTGTTTTTT
cdr3_aa: CVSSSPGKNTGELFF

d_call: .
j_call: TRBJ2-7
v_call: TRBV11-2
clone_size: .
cdr3_nt: TGTGCCAGCAGCTTAGTCTTACTCGGCCACGAGCAGTACTTC
cdr3_aa: CASSLVLLGHEQYF

d_call: .
j_call: TRBJ2-2
v_call: TRBV18
clone_size: .
cdr3_nt: TGTGCCAGCTCCAGAGTCAGGGCGAACACCGGGGAGCTGTTTTTT
cdr3_aa: CASSRVRANTGELFF

d_call: .
j_call: TRBJ2-2
v_call: TRBV10-3
clone_size: .
cdr3_nt: TGTCCCATCAGTGAGACCTCCGGGGCGAACACCGGGGAGCTGTTTTTT
cdr3_aa: CPISETSGANTGELFF

d_call: .
j_call: TRBJ2-7
v_call: TRBV27
clone_size: .
cdr3_nt: TGTGCCAGCAGTCCCAATTTCAACGAGCAGTACTTC
cdr3_aa: CASSPNFNEQYF

d_call: TRBD1
j_call: TRBJ1-6
v_call: TRBV12-3/TRBV12-4
clone_size: .
cdr3_nt: TGTGCCAGCAGTTTAAGCGGGACAGGGTTGTCACCCCTCCACTTT
cdr3_aa: CASSLSGTGLSPLHF

d_call: .
j_call: TRBJ2-4
v_call: TRBV3-1
clone_size: many
cdr3_nt: TGTGCCAGCAGCCAGACGGTGTCGATAGGCATTCAGTACTTC
cdr3_aa: CASSQTVSIGIQYF

d_call: .
j_call: TRBJ1-6
v_call: TRBV20-1
clone_size: many
cdr3_nt: TGCAGTGCTCGACCGTCACATTCACGTTATAATTCACCCCTCCACTTT
cdr3_aa: CSARPSHSRYNSPLHF

d_call: .
j_call: TRBJ2-3
v_call: TRBV7-2
clone_size: .
cdr3_nt: TGTGCCAGCAGCTTAGCGGAAGTTAGCGTAGATACGCAGTATTTT
cdr3_aa: CASSLAEVSVDTQYF

d_call: TRBD1
j_call: TRBJ2-1
v_call: TRBV10-3
clone_size: few
cdr3_nt: TGTGCCATCACGGGGACAGGGATCCCCAATGAGCAGTTCTTC
cdr3_aa: CAITGTGIPNEQFF

d_call: .
j_call: TRBJ1-1
v_call: TRBV29-1
clone_size: few
cdr3_nt: TGCAGCGTTGGGCCGACCACTGAAGCTTTCTTT
cdr3_aa: CSVGPTTEAFF

d_call: .
j_call: TRBJ2-1
v_call: TRBV3-1
clone_size: once
cdr3_nt: TGTGCCAGCAGCCAAAACAGAAATGAGCAGTTCTTC
cdr3_aa: CASSQNRNEQFF

d_call: .
j_call: TRBJ2-3
v_call: TRBV7-6
clone_size: .
cdr3_nt: TGTGCCAGCAGCAAAAGCGGATACACAGATACGCAGTATTTT
cdr3_aa: CASSKSGYTDTQYF

d_call: TRBD2
j_call: TRBJ2-2
v_call: TRBV10-3
clone_size: .
cdr3_nt: TGTGCCATCAGTGTAGGGGGACTAGCGGATAACACCGGGGAGCTGTTTTTT
cdr3_aa: CAISVGGLADNTGELFF

d_call: .
j_call: TRBJ2-2
v_call: TRBV10-3
clone_size: .
cdr3_nt: TGTGCCACCTGGAAGGGACAAAACACCGGGGAGCTGTTTTTT
cdr3_aa: CATWKGQNTGELFF

d_call: TRBD1
j_call: TRBJ2-5
v_call: TRBV4-2
clone_size: few
cdr3_nt: TGTGCCAGCAGCCAAAGGACAGGGGGAGAGACCCAGTACTTC
cdr3_aa: CASSQRTGGETQYF

d_call: .
j_call: TRBJ2-2
v_call: TRBV6-1
clone_size: .
cdr3_nt: TGTGCCAGCAGCCGCAGACAGGCGGCCGGGGAGCTGTTTTTT
cdr3_aa: CASSRRQAAGELFF

d_call: TRBD1
j_call: TRBJ2-2
v_call: TRBV12-3/TRBV12-4
clone_size: many
cdr3_nt: TGTGCCAGCAGATTCGGGACAGGGGGGATCACCGGGGAGCTGTTTTTT
cdr3_aa: CASRFGTGGITGELFF

d_call: TRBD1
j_call: TRBJ2-3
v_call: TRBV5-1
clone_size: .
cdr3_nt: TGCGCCAGCAGCAAGGACAGGGGGGATCTAGATACGCAGTATTTT
cdr3_aa: CASSKDRGDLDTQYF

d_call: .
j_call: TRBJ1-3
v_call: TRBV7-6
clone_size: .
cdr3_nt: TGTGCCAGCAGCGGCGGGGGGCTGTCTGGAAACACCATATATTTT
cdr3_aa: CASSGGGLSGNTIYF

d_call: .
j_call: TRBJ1-2
v_call: TRBV6-6
clone_size: few
cdr3_nt: TGTGCCAGCGGGGCAGGGGTCCTCTATGGCTACACCTTC
cdr3_aa: CASGAGVLYGYTF

d_call: .
j_call: TRBJ2-7
v_call: TRBV7-9
clone_size: .
cdr3_nt: TGTGCCAGCAGCTTAGCCACAGGGTCCAACGAGCAGTACTTC
cdr3_aa: CASSLATGSNEQYF

d_call: .
j_call: TRBJ2-7
v_call: TRBV4-3
clone_size: few
cdr3_nt: TGCGCCAGCAGCCCCGGGGCCAGGGATTCCCTTTACGAGCAGTACTTC
cdr3_aa: CASSPGARDSLYEQYF

d_call: .
j_call: TRBJ2-5
v_call: TRBV6-2/TRBV6-3
clone_size: few
cdr3_nt: TGTGCCAGCAAACAACAGGGTGGGGAGACCCAGTACTTC
cdr3_aa: CASKQQGGETQYF

d_call: TRBD1
j_call: TRBJ2-1
v_call: TRBV20-1
clone_size: .
cdr3_nt: TGCAGTGCTACCGGGACAGAAGCCTACAATGAGCAGTTCTTC
cdr3_aa: CSATGTEAYNEQFF

d_call: TRBD1
j_call: TRBJ2-2
v_call: TRBV12-3/TRBV12-4
clone_size: few
cdr3_nt: TGTGCCAGCAGTTTAGAGGGGGCGATCACCGGGGAGCTGTTTTTT
cdr3_aa: CASSLEGAITGELFF

d_call: .
j_call: TRBJ2-3
v_call: TRBV2
clone_size: few
cdr3_nt: TGTGCCAGCCATAGACTAACCACTAGCACAGATACGCAGTATTTT
cdr3_aa: CASHRLTTSTDTQYF

d_call: .
j_call: TRBJ2-1
v_call: TRBV30
clone_size: .
cdr3_nt: TGTGCCTGGGACGGGACGCGGGAAGTTAATGAGCAGTTCTTC
cdr3_aa: CAWDGTREVNEQFF